Listed here are 9 T cell receptor beta chains from one sample, sequenced in a study of T cell responses to AZD1222 COVID-19 vaccine. Sequencing was performed with immunoSEQ multiplex PCR; in TCRdb, only in-frame clones are kept and a portion is missing. The data show approximately 190,000 clones, 85% to 95% seen once. The source was peripheral blood, collected on day 0 of AZD1222 vaccination. These receptors came from an adult in good health.

This chain uses TRBV19 with TRBJ1-4, with 11 bases aligning to TRBD1. Germline V gives CDR1 LNHDA, CDR2 SQIVND (reference sequence). After removal of 7 bases from V and 4 bases from J, the junction contained 14 bases not matched to a gene. This CDR3 contains 18 residues. CDR3 protein: CASKKPHGTGGFNEKLFF. For the CDR3, the DNA is TGTGCCAGTAAAAAACCCCACGGGACAGGGGGTTTTAATGAAAAACTGTTTTTT.

The CDR3 DNA follows: TGTGCCAGCAGCGTTGGTGGGACTAACTATGGCTACACCTTC. It yields the protein CASSVGGTNYGYTF. The chain couples TRBV5-4 to TRBJ1-2; D unclear. This CDR3 region has 14 residues. V was trimmed by 4 bases and J by 0 bases, leaving 10 bases between them. Germline V CDR1 and CDR2: SGHNT, YYREEE (reference sequence).

This clone was seen a handful of times. The rearrangement links TRBV20-1 to TRBJ1-1, with D perhaps TRBD1 (5 bases). CDR1 is DFQATT, CDR2 SNEGSKA, per germline (reference sequence). CDR3 length equals 12 residues. Trimming shortened V by 3 bases and J by 6 bases, and 11 bases separated the two germline ends. The CDR3 DNA is TGCAGTGCTAGTTTCCGAGGGGCTGAAGCTTTCTTT. This encodes CSASFRGAEAFF.

Comments on this clone: Other DNA sequences in the same sample also yield this CDR3. This rearrangement joins TRBV20-1 to TRBJ2-7; TRBD2 matches 7 bases. From germline, CDR1 is DFQATT and CDR2 SNEGSKA (reference sequence). Losses at the gene ends were 2 bases for V and 5 bases for J; bases not matched to a gene: 0. The length of the CDR3 is 11 residues. The CDR3 sequence is CSARRGDEQYF. The CDR3 DNA reads TGCAGTGCTAGACGGGGGGACGAGCAGTACTTC.

This clone was found once. The rearrangement links TRBV5-6 to TRBJ2-5; weak D call: TRBD2 (6 bases). Germline lookup yields CDR1 SGHDT and CDR2 YYEEEE. Trimming cost V 1 base and J 2 bases, with 12 bases left between them. The CDR3 consists of 15 residues. CDR3 amino acids: CASSLPRGWQETQYF. CDR3 coding DNA: TGTGCCAGCAGCTTGCCCCGGGGGTGGCAAGAGACCCAGTACTTC.

The chain employs TRBV11-2 and TRBJ1-2; 7 nucleotides line up with TRBD1. V lost 2 bases and J lost 5; bases outside the gene matches: 8. The CDR3 is 15 residues long. Germline assignment: CDR1 SGHAT and CDR2 FQNNGV. The CDR3 DNA sequence: TGTGCCAGCAGCTTAACAGGGGCCTCCGCTTATGGCTACACCTTC. Protein product: CASSLTGASAYGYTF.

The V and J genes are TRBV7-2 and TRBJ2-3; no clear D. V was shortened by 4 bases and J by 6 bases, with 8 bases between the two germline ends. In germline, CDR1 is SGHTA, CDR2 FQGNSA. CDR3 size: 12 residues. DNA of the CDR3: TGTGCCAGCAGCTATTCGGCCGATACGCAGTATTTT. It specifies CASSYSADTQYF.

CDR3: CASSLEGGRSYEQYF. The CDR3 DNA sequence: TGTGCCAGCAGCTTAGAAGGCGGGCGTTCCTACGAGCAGTACTTC. This chain connects TRBV7-9 to TRBJ2-7; a weak D match, TRBD2 (5 bases). CDR1 and CDR2 from the germline V gene are SEHNR and FQNEAQ (reference sequence). The CDR3 sequence is 15 residues long. The V end was cut by 1 base, the J end by 1 base, with 11 bases between.

The chain is built from TRBV12-5 and TRBJ2-2; no clear D gene. V was cut by 7 bases and J by 7 bases, with 10 bases left in between. The germline V gene encodes CDR1 LGHNT and CDR2 FRNRAP. This CDR3 region has 12 residues. This CDR3 is CASALSRGELFF. The CDR3 nucleotides read TGTGCTAGTGCCCTAAGTCGCGGGGAGCTGTTTTTT.